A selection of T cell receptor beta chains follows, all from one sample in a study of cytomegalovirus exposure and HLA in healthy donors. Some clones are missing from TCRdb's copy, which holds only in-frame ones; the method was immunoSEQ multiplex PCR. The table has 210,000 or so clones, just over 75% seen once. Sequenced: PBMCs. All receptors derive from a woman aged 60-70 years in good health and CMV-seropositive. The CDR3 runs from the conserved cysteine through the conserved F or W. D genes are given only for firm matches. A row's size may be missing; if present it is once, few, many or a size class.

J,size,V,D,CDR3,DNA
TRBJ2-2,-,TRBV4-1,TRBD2,CASSPLAGVNTGELFF,TGCGCCAGCAGCCCCCTAGCGGGCGTTAACACCGGGGAGCTGTTTTTT
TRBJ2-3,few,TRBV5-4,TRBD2,CASSPAGTRSTDTQYF,TGTGCCAGCAGCCCTGCCGGGACTAGGTCTACGGATACGCAGTATTTT
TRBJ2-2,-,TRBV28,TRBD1,CASSSGTGDTNTGELFF,TGTGCCAGCAGTTCAGGGACAGGGGATACAAACACCGGGGAGCTGTTTTTT
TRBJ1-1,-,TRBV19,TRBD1,CASNTGAMNTEAFF,TGTGCCAGTAATACAGGGGCTATGAACACTGAAGCTTTCTTT
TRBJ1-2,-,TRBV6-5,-,CASSYTVEGRLSGYTF,TGTGCCAGCAGTTACACGGTGGAAGGGAGGTTGAGTGGCTACACCTTC
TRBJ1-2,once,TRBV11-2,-,CASSAGGVNYGYTF,TGTGCCAGCAGCGCCGGGGGAGTAAACTATGGCTACACCTTC
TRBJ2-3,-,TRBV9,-,CASSVETEQDTQYF,TGTGCCAGCAGCGTAGAGACTGAACAAGATACGCAGTATTTT
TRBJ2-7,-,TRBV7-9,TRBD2,CASSRAFWGREGIFEQYF,TGTGCCAGCAGCCGCGCTTTTTGGGGACGGGAGGGGATCTTCGAGCAGTACTTC
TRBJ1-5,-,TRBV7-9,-,CSSSPWTADQPQHF,TGTTCCAGCAGCCCATGGACAGCCGATCAGCCCCAGCATTTT
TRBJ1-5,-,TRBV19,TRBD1,CASNVQGYQPQHF,TGTGCCAGTAATGTACAGGGGTATCAGCCCCAGCATTTT
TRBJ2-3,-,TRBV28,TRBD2,CASSFSGRASTDTQYF,TGTGCCAGCAGTTTCTCAGGGAGGGCTAGCACAGATACGCAGTATTTT
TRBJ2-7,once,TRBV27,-,CASSFQGTPGGYEQYF,TGTGCCAGCAGTTTTCAAGGGACTCCAGGGGGCTACGAGCAGTACTTC
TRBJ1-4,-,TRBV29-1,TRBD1,CSVEDRGLELFF,TGCAGCGTTGAAGACAGGGGGCTAGAACTGTTTTTT
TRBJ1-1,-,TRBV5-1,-,CASSLAGNTEAFF,TGCGCCAGCAGCTTGGCGGGGAACACTGAAGCTTTCTTT
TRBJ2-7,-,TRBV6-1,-,CASARYEQYF,TGTGCCAGCGCACGCTACGAGCAGTACTTC
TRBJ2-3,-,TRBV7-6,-,CASSLARAPDTQYF,TGTGCCAGCAGCTTAGCGAGGGCCCCAGATACGCAGTATTTT
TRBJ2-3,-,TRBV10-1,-,CASSASEGTGTDTQYF,TGCGCCAGCAGTGCCTCGGAGGGAACGGGCACAGATACGCAGTATTTT
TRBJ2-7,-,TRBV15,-,CATSRDSDSTYEQYF,TGTGCCACCAGCAGAGATTCAGACAGTACCTACGAGCAGTACTTC
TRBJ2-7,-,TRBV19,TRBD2,CASKRGASGSTNEQYF,TGTGCCAGTAAAAGGGGGGCTAGCGGGAGTACAAACGAGCAGTACTTC
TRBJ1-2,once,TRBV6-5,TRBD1,CASRAGTDYGYTF,TGTGCCAGCAGGGCTGGGACAGACTATGGCTACACCTTC
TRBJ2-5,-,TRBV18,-,CASSMDVAAETQYF,TGTGCCAGCTCCATGGACGTAGCGGCGGAGACCCAGTACTTC
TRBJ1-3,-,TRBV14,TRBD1,CASSHIWTGGGGNTIYF,TGTGCCAGCAGCCACATCTGGACAGGGGGCGGTGGAAACACCATATATTTT
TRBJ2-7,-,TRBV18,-,CASSPPGTPGEQYF,TGTGCCAGCTCACCACCCGGGACTCCCGGCGAGCAGTACTTC
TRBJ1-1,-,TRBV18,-,CASSPLGPPNTEAFF,TGTGCCAGCTCACCCCTGGGCCCCCCGAACACTGAAGCTTTCTTT
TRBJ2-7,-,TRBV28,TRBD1,CASATQGQGALEQYF,TGTGCCAGCGCAACCCAGGGACAGGGGGCTCTCGAGCAGTACTTC
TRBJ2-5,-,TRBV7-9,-,CASSIQGGQETQYF,TGTGCCAGCTCCATACAGGGGGGGCAAGAGACCCAGTACTTC
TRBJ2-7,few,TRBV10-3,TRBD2,CAISPTSGRLGSYEQYF,TGTGCCATCAGTCCCACTAGCGGGAGGCTAGGCTCCTACGAGCAGTACTTC
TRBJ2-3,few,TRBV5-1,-,CASSLVGPNTDTQYF,TGCGCCAGCAGCTTGGTGGGGCCCAACACAGATACGCAGTATTTT
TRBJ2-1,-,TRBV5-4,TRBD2,CASSLGGPLAGEYNEQFF,TGTGCCAGCAGCTTGGGGGGGCCACTAGCGGGAGAGTACAATGAGCAGTTCTTC
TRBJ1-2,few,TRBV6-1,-,CASSEGGRTGGYTF,TGTGCCAGCAGTGAAGGGGGGCGCACGGGTGGCTACACCTTC